This TCR beta chain was obtained from a study of Tregs in tolerant kidney transplant recipients. Study findings and constraints: The small number of patients limits these findings pending further validation.

The CDR3 extends over 12 amino acids. V gave up 10 bases and J gave up 0 bases, with 8 bases separating them. In germline, CDR1 is SEHNR, CDR2 FQNEAQ (reference sequence). Assay used: immunoSEQ multiplex PCR; TCRdb lists only in-frame clones, some missing. This table has under 100,000 clones, 90% to 95% appearing once. Unstimulated regulatory T cells (CD4+CD25+CD127-), CD4+CD25- non-regulatory cells, CD4 and CD8 cells were FACS-sorted from thawed PBMCs. This clone appeared once. What it recognizes is unknown. The chain recombines TRBV7-9 with TRBJ2-3, with D uncertain. The source material was CD8+ T cells from blood. This TCR came from a human donor in good health. The chain's CDR3 is CATRRSTDTQYF. CDR3 DNA sequence: TGTGCCACCAGACGGAGCACAGATACGCAGTATTTT.